Listed below are T cell receptor beta chains from one sample, sequenced in a study of neoadjuvant anti-PD-1 for oral cavity cancer. Assay used: immunoSEQ multiplex PCR; TCRdb lists only in-frame clones, some missing. The profile shows about 42,000 clones, approximately 80% of them singletons. Source: PBMCs, taken after nivolumab (anti-PD-1) treatment. All receptors come from a person aged 35 to 85 with oral cavity squamous cell carcinoma. CDR3s include the opening cysteine and the closing phenylalanine or tryptophan. A D gene is named only where the DNA matches it firmly. The size of a clone is reported for some rows only, either as once, few or many, or as a class for expanded clones.

d_call: .; j_call: TRBJ1-2; clone_size: few; v_call: TRBV19; cdr3_nt: TGTGCCACCAAACTAGGCCCTAACTATGGCTACACCTTC; cdr3_aa: CATKLGPNYGYTF
d_call: .; j_call: TRBJ1-3; clone_size: .; v_call: TRBV29-1; cdr3_nt: TGCAGCGCCCTGTGGCGATCTGGAAACACCATATATTTT; cdr3_aa: CSALWRSGNTIYF
d_call: .; j_call: TRBJ2-2; clone_size: .; v_call: TRBV5-1; cdr3_nt: TGCGCCAGCAGCTTGGCCGCTGGCAGCGGGACCGGGGAGCTGTTTTTT; cdr3_aa: CASSLAAGSGTGELFF
d_call: .; j_call: TRBJ2-7; clone_size: .; v_call: TRBV5-1; cdr3_nt: TGCGCCAGCAGCTTGGGACTAGAGGACGAGCAGTACTTC; cdr3_aa: CASSLGLEDEQYF
d_call: .; j_call: TRBJ2-5; clone_size: .; v_call: TRBV7-6; cdr3_nt: TGTGCCAGCAGCTCGACAGGGATCGCGGGGCAAGAGACCCAGTACTTC; cdr3_aa: CASSSTGIAGQETQYF
d_call: .; j_call: TRBJ1-5; clone_size: many; v_call: TRBV7-8; cdr3_nt: TGTGCCAGCAGCTTAGATTTCGGGGGCACGGGTCAGCCCCAGCATTTT; cdr3_aa: CASSLDFGGTGQPQHF
d_call: TRBD1; j_call: TRBJ1-2; clone_size: .; v_call: TRBV6-5; cdr3_nt: TGTGCCAGCAGTGCTGTGAGGGGGCTTGGTGGCTACACCTTC; cdr3_aa: CASSAVRGLGGYTF
d_call: .; j_call: TRBJ2-3; clone_size: .; v_call: TRBV5-1; cdr3_nt: TGCGCCAGCAGCTTGGAGGGGCCGGGAGGCACAGATACGCAGTATTTT; cdr3_aa: CASSLEGPGGTDTQYF
d_call: .; j_call: TRBJ2-2; clone_size: .; v_call: TRBV11-3; cdr3_nt: TGTGCCAGCAGCTTAGACCATGTGGCGGGGGCTAACACCGGGGAGCTGTTTTTT; cdr3_aa: CASSLDHVAGANTGELFF
d_call: .; j_call: TRBJ1-1; clone_size: .; v_call: TRBV10-2; cdr3_nt: TGCGCCAGCAGTCAGAGGGGGATCGGGGGGACTGAAGCTTTCTTT; cdr3_aa: CASSQRGIGGTEAFF
d_call: .; j_call: TRBJ1-5; clone_size: few; v_call: TRBV5-4; cdr3_nt: TGTGCCAGCAGCTTGGGCGGGGGCAATCAGCCCCAGCATTTT; cdr3_aa: CASSLGGGNQPQHF
d_call: .; j_call: TRBJ1-1; clone_size: few; v_call: TRBV4-2; cdr3_nt: TGTGCCAGCAGCCAAGTTTGGGATATCGACACTGAAGCTTTCTTT; cdr3_aa: CASSQVWDIDTEAFF
d_call: .; j_call: TRBJ1-4; clone_size: .; v_call: TRBV30; cdr3_nt: TGTGCCTGGAGTGTACGGAAAGGACCTAATGAAAAACTGTTTTTT; cdr3_aa: CAWSVRKGPNEKLFF
d_call: .; j_call: TRBJ2-2; clone_size: .; v_call: TRBV4-1; cdr3_nt: TGCGCCAGCAGCCATTCTGGGGCTTCGAACACCGGGGAGCTGTTTTTT; cdr3_aa: CASSHSGASNTGELFF
d_call: .; j_call: TRBJ1-6; clone_size: few; v_call: TRBV27; cdr3_nt: TGTGCCAGCAGTTTAGAAGCCCTTAGGTCACCCCTCCACTTT; cdr3_aa: CASSLEALRSPLHF
d_call: TRBD2; j_call: TRBJ2-1; clone_size: .; v_call: TRBV6-1; cdr3_nt: TGTGCCGGGTGGGAGGGTAATGAGCAGTTCTTC; cdr3_aa: CAGWEGNEQFF
d_call: .; j_call: TRBJ1-1; clone_size: .; v_call: TRBV5-1; cdr3_nt: TGCGCCAGCAGCTTGGAACAGTCTGGGAACACTGAAGCTTTCTTT; cdr3_aa: CASSLEQSGNTEAFF
d_call: .; j_call: TRBJ1-1; clone_size: few; v_call: TRBV10-3; cdr3_nt: TGTGCCATCAGTGACCCTGGACAGCCGAGGGTTGAAGCTTTCTTT; cdr3_aa: CAISDPGQPRVEAFF
d_call: .; j_call: TRBJ1-2; clone_size: medium-sized; v_call: TRBV4-1; cdr3_nt: TGCGCCAGCAGCCAATTGTTTCGGGCCTCTCAAAGCGGTGGCTACACCTTC; cdr3_aa: CASSQLFRASQSGGYTF
d_call: .; j_call: TRBJ2-2; clone_size: .; v_call: TRBV28; cdr3_nt: TGTGCCAGTCATTTGGGAAACACCGGGGAGCTGTTTTTT; cdr3_aa: CASHLGNTGELFF
d_call: .; j_call: TRBJ2-5; clone_size: once; v_call: TRBV30; cdr3_nt: TGTGCCTGGGGGGGTCACGAGACCCAGTACTTC; cdr3_aa: CAWGGHETQYF
d_call: TRBD1; j_call: TRBJ1-1; clone_size: .; v_call: TRBV4-1; cdr3_nt: TGCGCCAGCACAAAAGTTGACAGGGCAGGTGCGCGGAACACTGAAGCTTTCTTT; cdr3_aa: CASTKVDRAGARNTEAFF
d_call: .; j_call: TRBJ2-7; clone_size: .; v_call: TRBV9; cdr3_nt: TGTGCCAGCAGCGTGGGGGTAGCGGCATACGAGCAGTACTTC; cdr3_aa: CASSVGVAAYEQYF
d_call: .; j_call: TRBJ2-7; clone_size: few; v_call: TRBV5-4; cdr3_nt: TGTGCCAGCAGCTTAAATCCCTACGAGCAGTACTTC; cdr3_aa: CASSLNPYEQYF
d_call: TRBD1; j_call: TRBJ1-2; clone_size: .; v_call: TRBV25-1; cdr3_nt: TGTGCCAGCAGTCCAGGGACAGTGAATGGCTACACCTTC; cdr3_aa: CASSPGTVNGYTF
d_call: TRBD2; j_call: TRBJ2-1; clone_size: .; v_call: TRBV2; cdr3_nt: TGTGCCAGCAAGAGTTTGCGGGGGGGCTTCAATGAGCAGTTCTTC; cdr3_aa: CASKSLRGGFNEQFF
d_call: .; j_call: TRBJ1-1; clone_size: .; v_call: TRBV6-1; cdr3_nt: TGTGCCAGCAGTGAGACCGGGACGGTGATTAAGAACACTGAAGCTTTCTTT; cdr3_aa: CASSETGTVIKNTEAFF
d_call: .; j_call: TRBJ2-1; clone_size: .; v_call: TRBV7-9; cdr3_nt: TGTGCCAGCAGCTCAATGTTCACAGTTGAGCAGTTCTTC; cdr3_aa: CASSSMFTVEQFF
d_call: TRBD1; j_call: TRBJ2-5; clone_size: .; v_call: TRBV11-2; cdr3_nt: TGTGCCAGCAGCTTGGGACAGGCATTCCAAGAGACCCAGTACTTC; cdr3_aa: CASSLGQAFQETQYF
d_call: .; j_call: TRBJ2-7; clone_size: .; v_call: TRBV11-2; cdr3_nt: TGTGCCAGCAGCTTGCGTGGGCTAGCTTACCACGAGCAGTACTTC; cdr3_aa: CASSLRGLAYHEQYF
d_call: TRBD1; j_call: TRBJ1-1; clone_size: .; v_call: TRBV10-1; cdr3_nt: TGCGCCAGCAGTGGACGGCCTCGGACAGGGGGCTCCTCTGAAGCTTTCTTT; cdr3_aa: CASSGRPRTGGSSEAFF
d_call: TRBD1; j_call: TRBJ1-2; clone_size: .; v_call: TRBV13; cdr3_nt: TGTGCCAGCAGCTTCGGACAGGGGAACTATGGCTACACCTTC; cdr3_aa: CASSFGQGNYGYTF
d_call: .; j_call: TRBJ2-1; clone_size: .; v_call: TRBV4-1; cdr3_nt: TGCGCCAGCAGCCAAGACCGCGACGGCTACAATGAGCAGTTCTTC; cdr3_aa: CASSQDRDGYNEQFF
d_call: .; j_call: TRBJ1-1; clone_size: .; v_call: TRBV6-5; cdr3_nt: TGTGCCAGCAGTTACGGACCTGAAGCTTTCTTT; cdr3_aa: CASSYGPEAFF
d_call: TRBD2; j_call: TRBJ2-1; clone_size: .; v_call: TRBV9; cdr3_nt: TGTGCCAGCAGCGTATCCCTGAAGCGGGGTTACAATGAGCAGTTCTTC; cdr3_aa: CASSVSLKRGYNEQFF
d_call: .; j_call: TRBJ1-1; clone_size: once; v_call: TRBV4-2; cdr3_nt: TGTGCCAGCAGCCAAGGCAGGTGGGACACTGAAGCTTTCTTT; cdr3_aa: CASSQGRWDTEAFF
d_call: .; j_call: TRBJ2-3; clone_size: once; v_call: TRBV6-5; cdr3_nt: TGTGCCAGCAGTCCCGAGGGTAAAGGGGCGCAGTATTTT; cdr3_aa: CASSPEGKGAQYF
d_call: .; j_call: TRBJ1-6; clone_size: .; v_call: TRBV6-1; cdr3_nt: TGTGCCAGCAGCGACAGGTATAATTCACCCCTCCACTTT; cdr3_aa: CASSDRYNSPLHF
d_call: TRBD2; j_call: TRBJ2-3; clone_size: .; v_call: TRBV7-8; cdr3_nt: TGTGCCAGCAGCTTCGGACTAGCGGGAGGGTCGGATACGCAGTATTTT; cdr3_aa: CASSFGLAGGSDTQYF
d_call: .; j_call: TRBJ1-5; clone_size: few; v_call: TRBV7-6; cdr3_nt: TGTGCCAGCAGCTTATCGGCATATCAGCCCCAGCATTTT; cdr3_aa: CASSLSAYQPQHF
d_call: .; j_call: TRBJ2-7; clone_size: .; v_call: TRBV7-6; cdr3_nt: TGTGCCAGCAGCTTAGCGCGGGACACAGGCGAGCAGTACTTC; cdr3_aa: CASSLARDTGEQYF
d_call: TRBD2; j_call: TRBJ2-7; clone_size: .; v_call: TRBV2; cdr3_nt: TGTGCCAGCAAAAGGACTAGCGGGGGGACTAACGAGCAGTACTTC; cdr3_aa: CASKRTSGGTNEQYF
d_call: TRBD1; j_call: TRBJ1-2; clone_size: few; v_call: TRBV7-9; cdr3_nt: TGTGCCAGCAGCCTTTCAGGACAGGGGGCTGGTGGCTACACCTTC; cdr3_aa: CASSLSGQGAGGYTF
d_call: .; j_call: TRBJ1-2; clone_size: .; v_call: TRBV6-1; cdr3_nt: TGTGCCAGCAGTAGAGAGGTGGTTGGCGGCTATGGCTACACCTTC; cdr3_aa: CASSREVVGGYGYTF
d_call: TRBD1; j_call: TRBJ1-1; clone_size: .; v_call: TRBV6-1; cdr3_nt: TGTGCCAGCAGTGAAAGGACAGGGGGCAAAGGCACTGAAGCTTTCTTT; cdr3_aa: CASSERTGGKGTEAFF
d_call: .; j_call: TRBJ2-1; clone_size: .; v_call: TRBV29-1; cdr3_nt: TGCAGTATACGCGCGGGTGGGAGAAGTTACAATGAGCAGTTCTTC; cdr3_aa: CSIRAGGRSYNEQFF
d_call: .; j_call: TRBJ1-1; clone_size: .; v_call: TRBV10-3; cdr3_nt: TGTGCCATCAGGGTGTTTGCAGGGGACACTGAAGCTTTCTTT; cdr3_aa: CAIRVFAGDTEAFF
d_call: TRBD1; j_call: TRBJ2-1; clone_size: .; v_call: TRBV4-1; cdr3_nt: TGCGCCAGCAGCCCGCGACAGGGGTCCCCCTCCTACAATGAGCAGTTCTTC; cdr3_aa: CASSPRQGSPSYNEQFF
d_call: TRBD2; j_call: TRBJ2-3; clone_size: .; v_call: TRBV7-2; cdr3_nt: TGTGCCAGCAGCCGGGGGGACTCCACGCAGTATTTT; cdr3_aa: CASSRGDSTQYF
d_call: .; j_call: TRBJ2-1; clone_size: .; v_call: TRBV14; cdr3_nt: TGTGCCAGCAGCCAATTGGGGGTAGGCGGTGAGCAGTTCTTC; cdr3_aa: CASSQLGVGGEQFF
d_call: .; j_call: TRBJ1-2; clone_size: .; v_call: TRBV5-6; cdr3_nt: TGTGCCAGCAGCCTAGTTGGCAGCAACTATGGCTACACCTTC; cdr3_aa: CASSLVGSNYGYTF